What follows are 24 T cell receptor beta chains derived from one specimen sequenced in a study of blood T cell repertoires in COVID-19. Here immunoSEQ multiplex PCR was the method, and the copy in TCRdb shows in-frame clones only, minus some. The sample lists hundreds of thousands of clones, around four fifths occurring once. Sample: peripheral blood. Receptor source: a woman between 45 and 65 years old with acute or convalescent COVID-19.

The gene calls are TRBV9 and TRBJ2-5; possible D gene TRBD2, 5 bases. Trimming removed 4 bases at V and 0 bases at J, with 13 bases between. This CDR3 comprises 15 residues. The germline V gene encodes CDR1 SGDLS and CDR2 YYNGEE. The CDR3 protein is CASSPRDYDQETQYF. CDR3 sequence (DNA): TGTGCCAGCAGCCCCCGAGACTATGACCAAGAGACCCAGTACTTC.

CDR3 protein: CASSQTMVAIYEQFF. Here the CDR3 DNA reads TGTGCCAGCTCCCAGACTATGGTGGCTATCTATGAGCAGTTCTTC. The rearrangement links TRBV14 to TRBJ2-1; a weak D match, TRBD2 (5 bases). The CDR3 is 15 amino acids. The germline CDR1 and CDR2 sequences are SGHDN and FVKESK. The V gene lost 8 bases and the J gene lost 8 bases, with 22 bases spanning the gap.

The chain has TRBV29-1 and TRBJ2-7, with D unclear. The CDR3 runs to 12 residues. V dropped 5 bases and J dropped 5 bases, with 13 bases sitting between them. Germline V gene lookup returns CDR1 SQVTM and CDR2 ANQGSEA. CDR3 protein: CSVIRKEHEQYF. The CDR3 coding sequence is TGCAGCGTTATCCGGAAGGAGCACGAGCAGTACTTC.

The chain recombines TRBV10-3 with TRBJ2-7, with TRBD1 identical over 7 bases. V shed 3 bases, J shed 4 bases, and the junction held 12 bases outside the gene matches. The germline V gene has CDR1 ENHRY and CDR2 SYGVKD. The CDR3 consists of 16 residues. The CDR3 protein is CAISEREGQGEYEQYF. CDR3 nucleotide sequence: TGTGCCATCAGTGAACGAGAGGGGCAGGGGGAGTACGAGCAGTACTTC.

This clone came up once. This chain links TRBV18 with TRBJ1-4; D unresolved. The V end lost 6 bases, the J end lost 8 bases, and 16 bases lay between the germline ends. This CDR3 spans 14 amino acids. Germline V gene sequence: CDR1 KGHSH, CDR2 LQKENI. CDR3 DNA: TGTGCCAGCTCCTATGATGAGGTCGGGGAAAAACTGTTTTTT. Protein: CASSYDEVGEKLFF.

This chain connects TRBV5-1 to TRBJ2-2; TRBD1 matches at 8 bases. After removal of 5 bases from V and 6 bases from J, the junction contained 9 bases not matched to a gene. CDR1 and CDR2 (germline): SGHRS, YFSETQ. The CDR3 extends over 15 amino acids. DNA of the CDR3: TGCGCCAGCAGGAGCGGACAGGGTGGGGCCGGGGAGCTGTTTTTT. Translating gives CASRSGQGGAGELFF.

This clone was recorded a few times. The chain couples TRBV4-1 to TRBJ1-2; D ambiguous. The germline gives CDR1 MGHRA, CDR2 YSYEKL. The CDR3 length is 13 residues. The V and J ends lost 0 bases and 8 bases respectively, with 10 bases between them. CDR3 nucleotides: TGCGCCAGCAGCCAAGAGGTCCTCCGGGGCTACACCTTC. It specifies CASSQEVLRGYTF.

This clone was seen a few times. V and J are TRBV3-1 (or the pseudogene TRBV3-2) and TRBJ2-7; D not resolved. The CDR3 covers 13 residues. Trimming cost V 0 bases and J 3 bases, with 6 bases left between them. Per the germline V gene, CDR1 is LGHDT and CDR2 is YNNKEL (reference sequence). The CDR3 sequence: CASSQDFSYEQYF. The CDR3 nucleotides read TGTGCCAGCAGCCAAGACTTCAGCTACGAGCAGTACTTC.

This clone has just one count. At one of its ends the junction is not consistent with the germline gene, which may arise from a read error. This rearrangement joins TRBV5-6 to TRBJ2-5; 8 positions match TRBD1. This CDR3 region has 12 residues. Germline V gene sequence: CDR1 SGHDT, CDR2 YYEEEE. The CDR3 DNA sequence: TGTGCCAGCAGCTTTAACAGGGGGGCAAGCGACTTC. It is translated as CASSFNRGASDF.

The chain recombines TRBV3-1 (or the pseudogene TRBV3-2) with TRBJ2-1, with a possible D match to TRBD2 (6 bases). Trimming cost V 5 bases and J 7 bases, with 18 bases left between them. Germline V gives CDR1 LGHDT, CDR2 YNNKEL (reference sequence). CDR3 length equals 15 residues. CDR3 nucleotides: TGTGCCAGCAGCAAGGGACTTGCAAAGGGGAATGAGCAGTTCTTC. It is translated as CASSKGLAKGNEQFF.

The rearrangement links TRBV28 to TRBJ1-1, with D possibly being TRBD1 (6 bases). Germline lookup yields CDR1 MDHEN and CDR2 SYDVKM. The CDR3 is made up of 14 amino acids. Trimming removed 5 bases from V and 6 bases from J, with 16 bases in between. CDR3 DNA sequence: TGTGCCAGCAGTACACGACACAGGGCCCCTGAAGCTTTCTTT. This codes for CASSTRHRAPEAFF.

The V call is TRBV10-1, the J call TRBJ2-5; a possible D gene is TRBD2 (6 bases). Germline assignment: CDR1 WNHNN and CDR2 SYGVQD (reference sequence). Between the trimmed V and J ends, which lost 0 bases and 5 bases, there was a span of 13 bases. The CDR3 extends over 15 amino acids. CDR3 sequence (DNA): TGCGCCAGCAGTGAGTCGGGAGCAGGGAGGGAGACCCAGTACTTC. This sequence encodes CASSESGAGRETQYF.

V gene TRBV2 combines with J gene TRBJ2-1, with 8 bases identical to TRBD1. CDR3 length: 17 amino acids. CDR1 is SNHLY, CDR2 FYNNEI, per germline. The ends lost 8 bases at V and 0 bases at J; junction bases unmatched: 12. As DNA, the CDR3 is TGTGCCAGCGCCGGACAGGGAGGCTCGAGCTCCTACAATGAGCAGTTCTTC. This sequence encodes CASAGQGGSSSYNEQFF.

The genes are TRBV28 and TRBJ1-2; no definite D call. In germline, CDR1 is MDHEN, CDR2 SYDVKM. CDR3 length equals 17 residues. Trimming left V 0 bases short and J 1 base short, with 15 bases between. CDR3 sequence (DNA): TGTGCCAGCAGTTTATGGGTAGGCACAGAAGATAACTATGGCTACACCTTC. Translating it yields CASSLWVGTEDNYGYTF.

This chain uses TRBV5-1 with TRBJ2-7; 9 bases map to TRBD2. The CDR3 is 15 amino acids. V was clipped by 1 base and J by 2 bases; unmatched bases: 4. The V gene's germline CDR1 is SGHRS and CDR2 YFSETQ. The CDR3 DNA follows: TGCGCCAGCAGCTTGACCCTAGCGGGACCCTACGAGCAGTACTTC. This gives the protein CASSLTLAGPYEQYF.

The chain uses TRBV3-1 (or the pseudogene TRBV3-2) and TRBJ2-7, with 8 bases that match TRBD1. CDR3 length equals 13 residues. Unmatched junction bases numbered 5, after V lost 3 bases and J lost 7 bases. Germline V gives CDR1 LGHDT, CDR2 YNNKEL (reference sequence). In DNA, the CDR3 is TGTGCCAGCAGCCAGAGACAGGGGTGGGAGCAGTACTTC. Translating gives CASSQRQGWEQYF.

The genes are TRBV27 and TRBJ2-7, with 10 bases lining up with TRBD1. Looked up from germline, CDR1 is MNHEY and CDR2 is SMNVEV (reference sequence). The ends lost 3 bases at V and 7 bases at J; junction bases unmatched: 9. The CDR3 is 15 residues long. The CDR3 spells CASSFLRQGAREQYF. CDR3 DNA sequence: TGTGCCAGCAGTTTTCTCCGACAGGGGGCGCGGGAGCAGTACTTC.

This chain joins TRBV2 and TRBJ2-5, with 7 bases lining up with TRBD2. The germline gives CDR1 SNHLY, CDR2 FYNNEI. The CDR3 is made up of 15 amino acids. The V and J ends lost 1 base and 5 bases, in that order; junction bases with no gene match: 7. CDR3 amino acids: CASSEDSGAGETQYF. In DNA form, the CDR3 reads TGTGCCAGCAGTGAAGATAGCGGAGCGGGGGAGACCCAGTACTTC.

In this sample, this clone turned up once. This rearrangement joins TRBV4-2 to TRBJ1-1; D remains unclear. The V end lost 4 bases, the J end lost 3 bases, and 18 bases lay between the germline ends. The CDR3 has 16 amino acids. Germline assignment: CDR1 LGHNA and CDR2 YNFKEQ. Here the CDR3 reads CASSPTAYDRDTEAFF. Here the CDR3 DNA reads TGTGCCAGCAGCCCGACTGCCTATGACCGAGACACTGAAGCTTTCTTT.

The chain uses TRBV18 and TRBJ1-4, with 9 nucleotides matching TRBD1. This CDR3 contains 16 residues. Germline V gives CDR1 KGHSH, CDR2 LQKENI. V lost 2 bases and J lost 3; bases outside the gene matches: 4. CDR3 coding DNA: TGTGCCAGCTCACCAACAGGGGGCTCAGCTAATGAAAAACTGTTTTTT. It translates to CASSPTGGSANEKLFF.

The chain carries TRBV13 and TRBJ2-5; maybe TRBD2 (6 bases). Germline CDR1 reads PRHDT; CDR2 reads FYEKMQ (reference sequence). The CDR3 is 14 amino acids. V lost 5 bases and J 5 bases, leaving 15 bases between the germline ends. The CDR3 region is CASSHPIGGETQYF. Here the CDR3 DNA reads TGTGCCAGCAGCCACCCTATCGGAGGGGAGACCCAGTACTTC.

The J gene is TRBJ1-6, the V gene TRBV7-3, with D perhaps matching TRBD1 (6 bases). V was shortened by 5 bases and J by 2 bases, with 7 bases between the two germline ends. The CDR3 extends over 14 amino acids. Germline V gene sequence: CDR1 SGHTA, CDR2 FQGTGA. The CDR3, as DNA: TGTGCCAGCAGCCGACAGGCCTATAATTCACCCCTCCACTTT. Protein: CASSRQAYNSPLHF. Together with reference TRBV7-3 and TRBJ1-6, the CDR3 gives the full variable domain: GAGVSQTPSNKVTEKGKYVELRCDPISGHTALYWYRQSLGQGPEFLIYFQGTGAADDSGLPNDRFFAVRPEGSVSTLKIQRTERGDSAVYLCASSRQAYNSPLHFGNGTRLTVT.

The CDR3 coding sequence is TGTGCCAGCAGCTGGGGGGGGGCCGGCGAGCAGTACTTC. It yields the protein CASSWGGAGEQYF. The chain recombines TRBV5-7 with TRBJ2-7; TRBD2 might be the D (7 bases). TRBV5-7 is classed as an ORF, of uncertain function. The CDR3 is 13 amino acids. V lost 3 bases and J 6 bases, leaving 13 bases between the germline ends.

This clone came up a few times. The CDR3 bases are TGTGCCACCCTAAGTGGGGGGACTAGCGATGGGGATACGCAGTATTTT. Translated: CATLSGGTSDGDTQYF. The chain combines TRBV10-3 with TRBJ2-3; 10 bases line up with TRBD2. The CDR3 extends over 16 amino acids. Per germline, CDR1 ENHRY and CDR2 SYGVKD. V trimming: 10 bases; J trimming: 6 bases; junction bases outside the gene matches: 16.